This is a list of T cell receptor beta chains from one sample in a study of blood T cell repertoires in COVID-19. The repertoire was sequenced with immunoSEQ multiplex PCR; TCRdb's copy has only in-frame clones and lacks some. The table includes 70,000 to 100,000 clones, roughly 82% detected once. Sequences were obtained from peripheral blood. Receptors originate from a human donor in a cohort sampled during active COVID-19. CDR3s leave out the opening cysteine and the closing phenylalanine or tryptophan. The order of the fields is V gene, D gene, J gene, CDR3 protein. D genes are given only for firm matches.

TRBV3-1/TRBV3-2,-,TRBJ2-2,ASSQDRRGGELF
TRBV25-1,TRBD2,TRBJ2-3,ASSGHLAGATDTQY
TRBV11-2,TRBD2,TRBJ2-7,ASSWTSGKDYEQY
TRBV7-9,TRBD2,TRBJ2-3,ASSSSGGDTQY
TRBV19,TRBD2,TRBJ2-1,ATHPRTSGRDEQF
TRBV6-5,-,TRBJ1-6,ASSPPGDNSPLH
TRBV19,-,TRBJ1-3,ASSTGTTGNTIY
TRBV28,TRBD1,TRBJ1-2,ASSRPGTGGGGYT
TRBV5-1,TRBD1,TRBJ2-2,ASSLDRGTGELF
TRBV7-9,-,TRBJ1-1,ASSPQTENTEAF
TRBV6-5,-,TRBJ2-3,ASNPGGRTDTQY
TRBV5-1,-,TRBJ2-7,ASSLGLTVLSYEQY
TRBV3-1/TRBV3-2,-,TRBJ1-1,ASSHRVSNTEAF
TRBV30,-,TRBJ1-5,AWRADNSNQPQH
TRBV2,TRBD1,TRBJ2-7,ASAVGQGAPYEQY
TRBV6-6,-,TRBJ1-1,ASRWGDTEAF
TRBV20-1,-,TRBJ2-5,SAGPQETQY
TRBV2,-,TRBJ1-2,ASSGGEDYGYT
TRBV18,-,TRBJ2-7,ASSPPSYEQY
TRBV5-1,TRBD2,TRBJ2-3,ASSRGSGRSTDTQY
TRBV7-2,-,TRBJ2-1,ASSPAGAVGEQF
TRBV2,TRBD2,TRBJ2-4,ASSEAQSGGAIAKNIQY
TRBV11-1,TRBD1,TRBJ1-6,ASSFRQGNNSPLH
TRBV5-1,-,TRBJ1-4,ASSQEGRTNEKLF
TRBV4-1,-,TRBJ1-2,ASSQDRPGEANYGYT
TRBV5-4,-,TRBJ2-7,ASSFAPGYEQY
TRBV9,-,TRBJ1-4,ASSVAGIPNEKLF
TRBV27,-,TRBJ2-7,ASSPLQGGTYEQY
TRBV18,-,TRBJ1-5,ASSPQGGDEQPQH
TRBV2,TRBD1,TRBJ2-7,AGQVSYEQY
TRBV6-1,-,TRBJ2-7,ASSDRGYEQY
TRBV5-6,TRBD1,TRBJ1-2,ASSGTGYYGYT
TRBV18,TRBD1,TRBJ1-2,ASSPDRVAGGYT
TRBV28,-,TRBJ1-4,ASSQTGLDEKLF
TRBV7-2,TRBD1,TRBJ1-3,ASSSDRAPNTIY
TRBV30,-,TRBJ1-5,AWSVSGIVQPQH
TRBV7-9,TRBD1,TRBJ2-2,ASSPDLGTAGELF
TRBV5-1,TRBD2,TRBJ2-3,ASSLGLADSSITDTQY
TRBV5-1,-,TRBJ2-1,ASSLDQAYNEQF
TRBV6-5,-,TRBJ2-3,ASSYDRTSADTQY
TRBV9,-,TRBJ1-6,ASSAQSISRLGSPLH
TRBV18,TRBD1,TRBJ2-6,ASSTRGGGISGANVLT
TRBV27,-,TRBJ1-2,ASSNPGGYGYT
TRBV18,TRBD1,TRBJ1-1,ASSHGQGMTTEAF
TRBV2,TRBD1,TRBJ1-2,ASSEDRPLPYGYT
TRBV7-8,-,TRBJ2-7,ASSLARTGRAYEQY
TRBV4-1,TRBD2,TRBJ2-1,ASSQGSGGSNEQF
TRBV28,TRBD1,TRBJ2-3,ASTPGGRGWGSADTQY
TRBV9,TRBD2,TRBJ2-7,ASSVGFSGLYEQY
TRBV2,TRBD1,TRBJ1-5,ASQGTGVWGNQPQH
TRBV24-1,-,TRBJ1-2,ATSDAGGGYGYT
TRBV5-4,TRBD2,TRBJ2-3,ASSSRGSTDTQY